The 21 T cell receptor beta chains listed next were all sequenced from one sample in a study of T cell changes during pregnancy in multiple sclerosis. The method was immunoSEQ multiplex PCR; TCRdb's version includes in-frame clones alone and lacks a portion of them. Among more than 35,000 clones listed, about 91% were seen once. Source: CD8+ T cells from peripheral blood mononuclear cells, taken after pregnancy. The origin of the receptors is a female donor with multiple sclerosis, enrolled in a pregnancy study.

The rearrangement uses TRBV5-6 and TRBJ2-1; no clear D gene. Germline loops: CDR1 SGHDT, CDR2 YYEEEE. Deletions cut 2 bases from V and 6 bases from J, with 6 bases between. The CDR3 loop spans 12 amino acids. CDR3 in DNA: TGTGCCAGCAGCTTTGGGCCCAATGAGCAGTTCTTC. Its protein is CASSFGPNEQFF.

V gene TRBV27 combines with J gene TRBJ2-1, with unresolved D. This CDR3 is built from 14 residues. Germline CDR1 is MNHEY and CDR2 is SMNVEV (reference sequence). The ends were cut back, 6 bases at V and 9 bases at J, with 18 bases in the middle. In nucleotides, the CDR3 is TGTGCCAGCAGCCCTGGGTCACCTCACAGTGAGCAGTTCTTC. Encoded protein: CASSPGSPHSEQFF.

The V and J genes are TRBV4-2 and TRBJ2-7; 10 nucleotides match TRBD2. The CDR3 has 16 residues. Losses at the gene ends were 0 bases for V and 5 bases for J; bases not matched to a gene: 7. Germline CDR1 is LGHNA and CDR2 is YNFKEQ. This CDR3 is CASSQESSGGRNEQYF. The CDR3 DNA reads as TGTGCCAGCAGCCAAGAAAGTAGCGGGGGGAGAAACGAGCAGTACTTC.

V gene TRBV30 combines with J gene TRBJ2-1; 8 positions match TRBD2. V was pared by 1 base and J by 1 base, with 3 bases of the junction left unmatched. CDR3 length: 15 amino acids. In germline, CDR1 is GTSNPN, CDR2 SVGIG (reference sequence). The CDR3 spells CAWSGTSSSYNEQFF. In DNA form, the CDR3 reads TGTGCCTGGAGTGGGACTAGCTCTTCCTACAATGAGCAGTTCTTC.

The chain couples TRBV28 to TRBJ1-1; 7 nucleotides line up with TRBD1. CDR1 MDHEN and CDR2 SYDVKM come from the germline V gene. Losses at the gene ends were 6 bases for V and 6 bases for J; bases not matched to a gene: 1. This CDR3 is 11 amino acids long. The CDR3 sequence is CASSDRAEAFF. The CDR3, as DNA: TGTGCCAGCAGCGACAGGGCTGAAGCTTTCTTT.

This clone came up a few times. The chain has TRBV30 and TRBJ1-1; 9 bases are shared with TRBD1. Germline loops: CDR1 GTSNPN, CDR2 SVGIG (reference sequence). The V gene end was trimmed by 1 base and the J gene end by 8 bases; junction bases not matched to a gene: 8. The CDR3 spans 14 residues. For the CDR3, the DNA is TGTGCCTGGAGTGCCCCCACCGGGACAGGGGAAGCTTTCTTT. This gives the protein CAWSAPTGTGEAFF.

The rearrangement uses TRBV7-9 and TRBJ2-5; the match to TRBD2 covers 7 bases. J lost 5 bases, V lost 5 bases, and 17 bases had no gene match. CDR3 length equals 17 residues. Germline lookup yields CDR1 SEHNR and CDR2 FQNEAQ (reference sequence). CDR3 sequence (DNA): TGTGCCAGCAGCCCCCCTTCGGGTAGCGGGTTCGGGGAGACCCAGTACTTC. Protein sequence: CASSPPSGSGFGETQYF.

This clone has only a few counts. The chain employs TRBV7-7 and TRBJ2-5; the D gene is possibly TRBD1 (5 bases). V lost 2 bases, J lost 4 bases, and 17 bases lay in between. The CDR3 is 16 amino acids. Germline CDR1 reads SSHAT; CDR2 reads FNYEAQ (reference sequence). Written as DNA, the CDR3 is TGTGCCAGCAGCTTAAGGGGCTTGCGTCAGGGAGAGACCCAGTACTTC. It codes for CASSLRGLRQGETQYF. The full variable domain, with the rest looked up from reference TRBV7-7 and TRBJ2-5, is GAGVSQSPRYKVTKRGQDVTLRCDPISSHATLYWYQQALGQGPEFLTYFNYEAQPDKSGLPSDRFSAERPEGSISTLTIQRTEQRDSAMYRCASSLRGLRQGETQYFGPGTRLLVL.

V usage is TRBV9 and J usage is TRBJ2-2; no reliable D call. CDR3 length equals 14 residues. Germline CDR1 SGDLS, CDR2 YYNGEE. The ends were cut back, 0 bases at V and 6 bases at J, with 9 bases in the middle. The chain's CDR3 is CASSVAERPGELFF. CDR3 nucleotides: TGTGCCAGCAGCGTAGCTGAGCGACCCGGGGAGCTGTTTTTT.

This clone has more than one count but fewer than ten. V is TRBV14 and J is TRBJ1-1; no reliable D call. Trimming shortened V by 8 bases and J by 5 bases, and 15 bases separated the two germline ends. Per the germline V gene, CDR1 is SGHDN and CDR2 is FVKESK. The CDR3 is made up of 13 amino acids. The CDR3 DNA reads TGTGCCAGCCGTTCCGGGGTGGGAACTGAAGCTTTCTTT. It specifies CASRSGVGTEAFF.

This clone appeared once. The CDR3 DNA reads as TGTGCCAGTAGTATGGGGGGGATGAACACTGAAGCTTTCTTT. Protein sequence: CASSMGGMNTEAFF. The chain couples TRBV19 to TRBJ1-1; D might be TRBD1 (5 bases). Trimming removed 3 bases from V and 0 bases from J, with 8 bases in between. CDR1 is LNHDA, CDR2 SQIVND, per germline (reference sequence). This CDR3 has 14 residues.

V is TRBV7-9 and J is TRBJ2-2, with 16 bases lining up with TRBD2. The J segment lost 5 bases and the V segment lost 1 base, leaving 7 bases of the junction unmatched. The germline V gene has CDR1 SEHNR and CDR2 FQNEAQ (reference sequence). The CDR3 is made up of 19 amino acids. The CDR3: CASSLVPGLAGGLTGELFF. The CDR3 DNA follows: TGTGCCAGCAGCTTAGTCCCGGGACTAGCGGGAGGGCTGACCGGGGAGCTGTTTTTT.

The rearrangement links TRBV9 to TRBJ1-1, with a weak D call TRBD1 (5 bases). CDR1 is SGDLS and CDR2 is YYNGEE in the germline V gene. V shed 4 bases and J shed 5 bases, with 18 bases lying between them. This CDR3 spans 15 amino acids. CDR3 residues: CASSPRAGEGTEAFF. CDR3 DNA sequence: TGTGCCAGCAGCCCAAGGGCGGGGGAAGGGACTGAAGCTTTCTTT. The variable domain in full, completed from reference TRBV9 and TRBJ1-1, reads DSGVTQTPKHLITATGQRVTLRCSPRSGDLSVYWYQQSLDQGLQFLIQYYNGEERAKGNILERFSAQQFPDLHSELNLSSLELGDSALYFCASSPRAGEGTEAFFGQGTRLTVV.

The CDR3 is CASSRSGGGNTIYF. As DNA, the CDR3 is TGTGCCAGCAGCCGCTCAGGGGGAGGAAACACCATATATTTT. The chain uses TRBV7-9 and TRBJ1-3; 7 nucleotides agree with TRBD1. J gave up 4 bases and V 5 bases, and 5 bases lay outside the gene matches. The CDR3 length is 14 residues. Germline-derived CDR1 and CDR2 are SEHNR and FQNEAQ (reference sequence).

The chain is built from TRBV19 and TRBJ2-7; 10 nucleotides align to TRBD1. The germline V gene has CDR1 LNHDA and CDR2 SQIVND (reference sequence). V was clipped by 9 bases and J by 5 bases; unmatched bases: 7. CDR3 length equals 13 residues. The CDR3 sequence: CASGRDRGNEQYF. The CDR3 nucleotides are TGTGCCAGCGGCCGGGACAGGGGCAACGAGCAGTACTTC.

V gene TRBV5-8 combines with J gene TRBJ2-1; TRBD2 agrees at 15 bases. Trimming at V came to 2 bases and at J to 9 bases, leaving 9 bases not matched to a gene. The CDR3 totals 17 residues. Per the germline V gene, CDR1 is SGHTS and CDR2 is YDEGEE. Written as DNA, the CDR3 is TGTGCCAGCAGCTTAGGACTAGCGGGGGGGCCAGCAATTGAGCAGTTCTTC. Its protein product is CASSLGLAGGPAIEQFF.

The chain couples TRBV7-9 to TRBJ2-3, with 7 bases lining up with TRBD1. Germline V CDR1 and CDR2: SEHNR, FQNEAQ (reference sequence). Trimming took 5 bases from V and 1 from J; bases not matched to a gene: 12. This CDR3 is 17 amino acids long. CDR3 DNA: TGTGCCAGCAGCCCGACAGACAGGGACGAAGGCACAGATACGCAGTATTTT. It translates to CASSPTDRDEGTDTQYF.

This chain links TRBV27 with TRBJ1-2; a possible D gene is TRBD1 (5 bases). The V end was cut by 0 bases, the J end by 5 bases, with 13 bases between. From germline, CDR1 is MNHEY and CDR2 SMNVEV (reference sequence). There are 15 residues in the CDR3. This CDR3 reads CASSLSGRAEYGYTF. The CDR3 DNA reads TGTGCCAGCAGTTTATCGGGCAGGGCGGAGTATGGCTACACCTTC.

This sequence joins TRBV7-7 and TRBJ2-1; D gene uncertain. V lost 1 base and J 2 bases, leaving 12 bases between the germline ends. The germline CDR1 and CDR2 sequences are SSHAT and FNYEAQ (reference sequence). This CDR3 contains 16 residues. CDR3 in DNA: TGTGCCAGCAGCTTAGGGTCGATACTGCCCTACAATGAGCAGTTCTTC. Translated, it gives CASSLGSILPYNEQFF.

CDR3: CAISESLTPLDGYTF. CDR3 nucleotides: TGTGCCATCAGTGAGTCCTTAACCCCCCTAGATGGCTACACCTTC. The J gene is TRBJ1-2, the V gene TRBV10-3; D is unresolved. Trimming shortened V by 0 bases and J by 6 bases, and 14 bases separated the two germline ends. CDR1 ENHRY and CDR2 SYGVKD come from the germline V gene. The CDR3 consists of 15 residues.

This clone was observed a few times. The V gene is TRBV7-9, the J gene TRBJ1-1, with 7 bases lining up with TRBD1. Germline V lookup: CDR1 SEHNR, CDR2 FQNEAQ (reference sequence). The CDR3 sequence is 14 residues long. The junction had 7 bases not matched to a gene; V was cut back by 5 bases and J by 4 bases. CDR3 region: CASSPRTGPTEAFF. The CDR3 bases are TGTGCCAGCAGCCCTAGGACAGGCCCCACTGAAGCTTTCTTT.